What follows describes a single TCR beta chain. Antigen: not known. Primers: 60 Vbeta forward and 13 Jbeta reverse. Using immunoSEQ multiplex PCR, the repertoire was profiled, and TCRdb retains in-frame clones only, with some absent. This table has about 76,000 clones, around three quarters appearing once. The data are from a study of cytomegalovirus exposure and HLA in healthy donors. Study-wide findings and caveats: Sequencing likely caused a cluster of highly shared sequence variants.

This CDR3 spans 11 amino acids. After removal of 5 bases from V and 6 bases from J, the junction contained 0 bases not matched to a gene. Germline CDR1 KGHSH, CDR2 LQKENI. The J gene is TRBJ2-7, the V gene TRBV18; 8 nucleotides align to TRBD1. The clonotype was recovered from a man aged 25 to 45 in good health and CMV-seronegative. Sequenced sample: PBMCs. CDR3: CASSTGGEQYF. CDR3 sequence (DNA): TGTGCCAGCTCAACAGGGGGCGAGCAGTACTTC. The entire variable domain, with the rest obtained from reference TRBV18 and TRBJ2-7, is as follows: NAGVMQNPRHLVRRRGQEARLRCSPMKGHSHVYWYRQLPEEGLKFMVYLQKENIIDESGMPKERFSAEFPKEGPSILRIQQVVRGDSAAYFCASSTGGEQYFGPGTRLTVT.